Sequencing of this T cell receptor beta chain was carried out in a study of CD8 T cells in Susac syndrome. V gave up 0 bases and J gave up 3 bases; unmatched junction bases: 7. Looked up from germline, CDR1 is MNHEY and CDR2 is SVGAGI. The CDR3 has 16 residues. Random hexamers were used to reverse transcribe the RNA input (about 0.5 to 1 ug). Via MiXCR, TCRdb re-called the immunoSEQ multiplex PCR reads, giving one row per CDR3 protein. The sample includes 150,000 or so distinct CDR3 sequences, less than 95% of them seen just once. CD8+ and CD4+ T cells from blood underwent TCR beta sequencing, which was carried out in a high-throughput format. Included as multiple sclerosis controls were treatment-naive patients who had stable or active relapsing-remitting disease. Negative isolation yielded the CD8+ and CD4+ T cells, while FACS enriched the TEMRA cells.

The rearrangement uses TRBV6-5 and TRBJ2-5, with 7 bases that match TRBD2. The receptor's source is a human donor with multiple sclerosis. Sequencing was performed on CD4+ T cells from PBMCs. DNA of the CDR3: TGTGCCAGCAGTTACTCCGGAGCGGGGCCCGAAGAGACCCAGTACTTC. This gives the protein CASSYSGAGPEETQYF.